This T cell receptor (beta chain) stems from a study of T cells expressing NK-cell markers. The overall study: Of eight sequenced donors, seven were HCMV-seropositive and one HCMV-seronegative.

Production of TCR beta cDNA relied on 5'RACE template switching with UMIs. Using the 5' RACE reads, TCRdb records one entry per CDR3 protein without DNA. The sample holds about 110,000 distinct CDR3 sequences. Sample: blood T cells: a sorted CD56 or NKG2C T cell subset, CD4+ or CD8+ T cells, or bulk PBMC T cells (not recorded which). This receptor was taken from a woman aged 18 to 75 in good health.

The CDR3 sequence: CASSLVSLNSPLHF. The chain has TRBV7-9 and TRBJ1-6. Germline assignment: CDR1 SEHNR and CDR2 FQNEAQ (reference sequence). The CDR3 sequence is 14 residues long. Full variable domain (missing parts from reference TRBV7-9 and TRBJ1-6): DTGVSQNPRHKITKRGQNVTFRCDPISEHNRLYWYRQTLGQGPEFLTYFQNEAQLEKSRLLSDRFSAERPKGSFSTLEIQRTEQGDSAMYLCASSLVSLNSPLHFGNGTRLTVT.